The clone carrying this T cell receptor (beta chain) was seen at least ten times. TCRdb itself ran the reads through MiXCR, one entry per CDR3 protein. The table lists around 260,000 distinct CDR3 sequences, 8% to 9.5% of them singletons, with over 12% in the top ten. Germline assignment: CDR1 SGHAT and CDR2 FQNNGV. The CDR3 spans 15 residues. Trimming took off 5 bases at V and 1 base at J, with 15 bases between the two ends. The sample originates from a study of T cell repertoires in cytomegalovirus infection. Study-wide background: CMV infection together with matching HLA type was indicated by public TCR beta signatures.

The sample consisted of PBMCs. The J gene is TRBJ2-7, the V gene TRBV11-2; D may match TRBD1 or TRBD2 (5 bases each). The origin of this receptor is a human donor in good health (CMV status not recorded). Some clones in this sample may be carry-over from other donors' samples. CDR3 loop: CASSHHGAPSYEQYF. CDR3 coding DNA: TGTGCCAGCAGCCACCACGGGGCACCATCCTACGAGCAGTACTTC.